Listed here is a single TCR beta chain. These data belong to a study of OX40 agonist ivuxolimab in advanced cancers. The CDR3 has 17 residues. Measured with immunoSEQ multiplex PCR; TCRdb has only the in-frame clones, and not every one. Among roughly 120,000 clones listed, around 91% were seen once. The clonotype was recovered from an adult with an advanced solid tumor such as melanoma, head and neck, liver or kidney cancer. The input for sequencing was CD4+ or CD8+ T cells sorted from blood, taken in a trial of the OX40 agonist ivuxolimab. The chain combines TRBV12-2 with TRBJ2-7. TRBV12-2 is given as a pseudogene. CDR3 region: CASRLKVDKGPHYEQYF. The CDR3 nucleotides are TGTGCAAGTCGCTTAAAGGTAGATAAAGGACCACACTACGAGCAGTACTTC.